This TCR beta chain originates from a study of molecular identifiers for immune sequencing clone quantification. Study findings and constraints: Jurkat TCR RNA spiked in from one cell could reportedly be detected among one million naive cells.

This clonotype was counted ten times or more. Its antigen is currently unknown. TCRdb independently ran MiXCR on the PCR reads; one entry per CDR3 protein. The sample includes about 40,000 distinct CDR3 sequences, more than 20% of them seen just once. The sample was naive CD8+ T cells from blood, with Jurkat cell RNA spiked in. Subset denoted: FACS-sorted CD8+CD4-CCR7+CD45RA+ naive T cells. The clonotype comes from a human donor in good health. Some libraries in this study had Jurkat cell RNA spiked in.

The CDR3 nucleotides read TGTGCCAGCAGCTTAATATTTTTTGGCGGAAAAGAGACCCAGTACTTC. Translated: CASSLIFFGGKETQYF. The chain carries TRBV7-4 and TRBJ2-5; D uncertain. There are 16 residues in the CDR3. V was trimmed by 2 bases and J by 3 bases, leaving 16 bases between them. Germline values: CDR1 SGHVT, CDR2 SQSDAQ.